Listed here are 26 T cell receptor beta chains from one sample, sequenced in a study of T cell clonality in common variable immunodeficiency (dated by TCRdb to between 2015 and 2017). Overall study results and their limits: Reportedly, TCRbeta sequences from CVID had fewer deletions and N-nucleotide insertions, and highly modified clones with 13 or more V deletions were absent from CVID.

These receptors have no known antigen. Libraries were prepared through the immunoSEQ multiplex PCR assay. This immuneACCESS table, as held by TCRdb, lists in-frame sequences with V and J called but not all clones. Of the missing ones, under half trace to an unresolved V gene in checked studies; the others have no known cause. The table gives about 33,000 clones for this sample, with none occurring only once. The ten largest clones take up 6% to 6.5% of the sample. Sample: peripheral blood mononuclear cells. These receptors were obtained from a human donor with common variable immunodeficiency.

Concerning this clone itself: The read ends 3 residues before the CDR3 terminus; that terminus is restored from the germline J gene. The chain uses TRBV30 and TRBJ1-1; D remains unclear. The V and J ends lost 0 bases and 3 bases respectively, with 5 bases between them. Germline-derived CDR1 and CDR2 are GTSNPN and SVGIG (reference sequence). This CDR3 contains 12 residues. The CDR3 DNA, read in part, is TGTGCCTGGAGTGTACGGGACACTGAA. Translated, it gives CAWSVRDTE. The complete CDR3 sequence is CAWSVRDTEAFF.

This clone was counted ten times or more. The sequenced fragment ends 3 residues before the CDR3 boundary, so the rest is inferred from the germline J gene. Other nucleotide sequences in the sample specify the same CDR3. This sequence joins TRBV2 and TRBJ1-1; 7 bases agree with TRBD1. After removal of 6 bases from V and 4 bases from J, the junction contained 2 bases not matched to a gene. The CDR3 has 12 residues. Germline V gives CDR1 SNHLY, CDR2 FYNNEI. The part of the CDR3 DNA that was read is TGTGCCAGCAGAGGGGACAGCACTGAA. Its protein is CASRGDSTE. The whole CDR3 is CASRGDSTEAFF.

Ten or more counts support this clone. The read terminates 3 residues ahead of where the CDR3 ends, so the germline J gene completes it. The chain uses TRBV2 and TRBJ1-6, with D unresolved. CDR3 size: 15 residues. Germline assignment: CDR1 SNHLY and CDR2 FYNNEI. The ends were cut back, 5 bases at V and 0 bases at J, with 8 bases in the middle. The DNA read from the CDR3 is TGTGCCAGCAGTCAACAGAGCTCCTATAATTCACCC. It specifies CASSQQSSYNSP. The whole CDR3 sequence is CASSQQSSYNSPLHF.

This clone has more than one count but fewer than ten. The CDR3 spells CASSPTIRLAGRTDTQYF. The part of the CDR3 DNA that was read is TGTGCCAGCAGTCCCACGATACGACTAGCGGGGCGCACAGATACG. The chain recombines TRBV2 with TRBJ2-3; 11 bases line up with TRBD2. The read ends 3 residues before the CDR3 terminus; that terminus is restored from the germline J gene. From germline, CDR1 is SNHLY and CDR2 FYNNEI. V shed 5 bases and J 1 base; nucleotides not matched to a gene: 11. This CDR3 region has 18 residues. Combining the CDR3 with reference TRBV2 and TRBJ2-3 gives the whole variable domain EPEVTQTPSHQVTQMGQEVILRCVPISNHLYFYWYRQILGQKVEFLVSFYNNEISEKSEIFDDQFSVERPDGSNFTLKIRSTKLEDSAMYFCASSPTIRLAGRTDTQYFGPGTRLTVL.

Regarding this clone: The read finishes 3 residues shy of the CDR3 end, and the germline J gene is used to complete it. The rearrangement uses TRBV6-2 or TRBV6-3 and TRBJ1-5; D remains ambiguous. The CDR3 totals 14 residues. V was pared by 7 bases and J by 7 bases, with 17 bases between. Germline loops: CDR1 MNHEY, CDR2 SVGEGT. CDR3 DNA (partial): TGTGCCAGCACTTCGGGAGCGGGAAAGCAGCCC. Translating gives CASTSGAGKQP. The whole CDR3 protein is CASTSGAGKQPQHF.

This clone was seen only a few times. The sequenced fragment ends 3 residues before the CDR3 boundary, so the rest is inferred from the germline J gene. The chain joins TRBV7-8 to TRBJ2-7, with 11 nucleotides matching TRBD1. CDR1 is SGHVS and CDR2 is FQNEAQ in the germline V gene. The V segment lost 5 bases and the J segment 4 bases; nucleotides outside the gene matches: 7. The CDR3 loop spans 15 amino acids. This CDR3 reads CASSPLGTGGYEQYF. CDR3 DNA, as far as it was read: TGTGCCAGCAGCCCCCTCGGGACAGGGGGGTACGAG.

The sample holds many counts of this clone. CDR3 DNA (partial): TGTGCCAGCTCACCAGTACCCGAGGGGACC. Translation gives CASSPVPEGT. The CDR3 in its entirety is CASSPVPEGTLHF. V gene TRBV18 combines with J gene TRBJ1-6; a weak D match, TRBD1 (5 bases). The CDR3 goes on 3 residues after the read ends, and that part is filled in from the germline J gene. Germline CDR1 KGHSH, CDR2 LQKENI. This CDR3 region has 13 residues.

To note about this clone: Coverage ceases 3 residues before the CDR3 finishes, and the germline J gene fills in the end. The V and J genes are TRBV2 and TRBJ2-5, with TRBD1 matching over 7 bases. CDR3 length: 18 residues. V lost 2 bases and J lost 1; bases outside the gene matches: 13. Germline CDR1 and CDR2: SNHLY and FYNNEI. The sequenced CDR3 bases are TGTGCCAGCAGTGAAAGGGTGAGGGGGCCGTTTATCCAAGAGACC. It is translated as CASSERVRGPFIQET. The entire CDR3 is CASSERVRGPFIQETQYF.

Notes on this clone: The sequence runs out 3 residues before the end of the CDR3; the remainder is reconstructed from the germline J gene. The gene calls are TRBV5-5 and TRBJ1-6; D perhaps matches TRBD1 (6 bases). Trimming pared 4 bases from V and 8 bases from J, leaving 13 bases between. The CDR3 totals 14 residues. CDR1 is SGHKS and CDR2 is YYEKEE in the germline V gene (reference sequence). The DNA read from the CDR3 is TGTGCCAGCAGCGAAGGACAGAGAGATTCACCC. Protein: CASSEGQRDSP. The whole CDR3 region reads CASSEGQRDSPLHF.

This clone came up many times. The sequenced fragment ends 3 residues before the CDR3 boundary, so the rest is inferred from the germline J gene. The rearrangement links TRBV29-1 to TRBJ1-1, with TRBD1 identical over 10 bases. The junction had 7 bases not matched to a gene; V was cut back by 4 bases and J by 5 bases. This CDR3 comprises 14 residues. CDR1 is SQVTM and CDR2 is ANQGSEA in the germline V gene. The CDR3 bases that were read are TGCAGCGTTGCGACAGGGGGCCAAGGGACTGAA. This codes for CSVATGGQGTE. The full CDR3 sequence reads CSVATGGQGTEAFF.

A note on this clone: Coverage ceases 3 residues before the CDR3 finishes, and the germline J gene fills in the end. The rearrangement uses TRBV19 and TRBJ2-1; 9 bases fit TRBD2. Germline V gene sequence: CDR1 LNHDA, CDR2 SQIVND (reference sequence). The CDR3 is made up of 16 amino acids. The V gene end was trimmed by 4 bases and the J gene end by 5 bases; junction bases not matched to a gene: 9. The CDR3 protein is CASSSPSGGLDNEQFF. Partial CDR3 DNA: TGTGCCAGTAGTAGTCCCAGCGGGGGGCTGGACAATGAG. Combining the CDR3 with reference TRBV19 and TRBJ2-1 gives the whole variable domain DGGITQSPKYLFRKEGQNVTLSCEQNLNHDAMYWYRQDPGQGLRLIYYSQIVNDFQKGDIAEGYSVSREKKESFPLTVTSAQKNPTAFYLCASSSPSGGLDNEQFFGPGTRLTVL.

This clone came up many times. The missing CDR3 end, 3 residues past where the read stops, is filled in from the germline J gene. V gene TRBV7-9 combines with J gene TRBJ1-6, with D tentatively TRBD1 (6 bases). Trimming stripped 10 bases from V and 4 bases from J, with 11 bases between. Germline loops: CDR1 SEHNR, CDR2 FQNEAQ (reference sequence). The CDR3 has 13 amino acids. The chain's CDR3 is CATSTGYNSPLHF. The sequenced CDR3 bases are TGTGCCACCTCGACAGGTTATAATTCACCC.

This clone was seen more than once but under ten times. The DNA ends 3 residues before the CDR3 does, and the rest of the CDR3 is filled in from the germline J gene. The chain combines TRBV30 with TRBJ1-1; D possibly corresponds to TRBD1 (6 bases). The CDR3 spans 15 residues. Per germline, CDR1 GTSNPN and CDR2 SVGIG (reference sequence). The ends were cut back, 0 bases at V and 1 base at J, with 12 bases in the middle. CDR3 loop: CAWSVRFRGNTEAFF. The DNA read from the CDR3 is TGTGCCTGGAGTGTACGGTTCAGGGGGAACACTGAA.

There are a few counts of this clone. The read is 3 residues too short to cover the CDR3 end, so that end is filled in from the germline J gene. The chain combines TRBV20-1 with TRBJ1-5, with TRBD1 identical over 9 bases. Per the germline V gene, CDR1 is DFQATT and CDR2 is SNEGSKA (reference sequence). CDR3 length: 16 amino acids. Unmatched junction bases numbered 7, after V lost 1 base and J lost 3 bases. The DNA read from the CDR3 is TGCAGTGCTAGAGCGGGGGACAGGGACTACAATCAGCCC. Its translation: CSARAGDRDYNQP. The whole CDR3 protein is CSARAGDRDYNQPQHF.

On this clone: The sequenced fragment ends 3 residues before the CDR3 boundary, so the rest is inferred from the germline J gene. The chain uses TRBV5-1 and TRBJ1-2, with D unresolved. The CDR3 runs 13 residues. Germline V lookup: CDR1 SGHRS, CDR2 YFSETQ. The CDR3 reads CASSRIGSRGYTF. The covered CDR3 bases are TGCGCCAGCAGCCGAATCGGGTCGCGGGGC.

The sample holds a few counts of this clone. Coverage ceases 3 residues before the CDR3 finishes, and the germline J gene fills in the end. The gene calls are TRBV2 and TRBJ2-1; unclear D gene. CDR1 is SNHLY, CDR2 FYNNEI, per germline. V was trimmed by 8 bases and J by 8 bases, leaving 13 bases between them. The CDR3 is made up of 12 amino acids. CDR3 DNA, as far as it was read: TGTGCCAGCTGGTACAGTAGGGATGAG. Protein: CASWYSRDE. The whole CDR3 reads CASWYSRDEQFF.

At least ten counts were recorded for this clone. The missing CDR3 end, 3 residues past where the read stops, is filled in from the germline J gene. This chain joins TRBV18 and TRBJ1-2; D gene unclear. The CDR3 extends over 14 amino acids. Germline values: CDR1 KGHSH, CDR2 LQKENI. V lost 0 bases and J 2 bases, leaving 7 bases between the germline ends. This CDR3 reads CASSPPNTNYGYTF. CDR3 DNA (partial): TGTGCCAGCTCACCACCAAACACCAACTATGGC.

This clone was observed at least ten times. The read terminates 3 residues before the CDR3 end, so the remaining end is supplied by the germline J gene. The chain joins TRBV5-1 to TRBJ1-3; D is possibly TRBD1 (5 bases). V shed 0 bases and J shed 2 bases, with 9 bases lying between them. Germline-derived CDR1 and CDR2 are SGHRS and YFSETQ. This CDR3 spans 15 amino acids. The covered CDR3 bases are TGCGCCAGCAGCTTGGGGGCCAGGGCTGGAAACACC. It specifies CASSLGARAGNT. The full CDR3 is CASSLGARAGNTIYF.

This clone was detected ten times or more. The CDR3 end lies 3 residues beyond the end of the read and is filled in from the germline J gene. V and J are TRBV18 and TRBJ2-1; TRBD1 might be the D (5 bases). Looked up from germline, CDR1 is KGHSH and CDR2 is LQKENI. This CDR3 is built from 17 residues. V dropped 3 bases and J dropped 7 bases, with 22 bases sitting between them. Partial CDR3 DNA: TGTGCCAGCTCACCCCCCGAAATATGGCAGGGTGGGAATGAG. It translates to CASSPPEIWQGGNE. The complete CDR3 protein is CASSPPEIWQGGNEQFF.

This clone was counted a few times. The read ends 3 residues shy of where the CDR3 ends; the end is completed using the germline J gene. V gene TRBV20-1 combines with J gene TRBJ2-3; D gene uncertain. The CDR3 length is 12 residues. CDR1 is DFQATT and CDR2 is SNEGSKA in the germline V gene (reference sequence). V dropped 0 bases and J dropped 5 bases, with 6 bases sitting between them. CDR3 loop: CSARDPGDTQYF. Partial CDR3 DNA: TGCAGTGCTAGAGATCCAGGAGATACG.

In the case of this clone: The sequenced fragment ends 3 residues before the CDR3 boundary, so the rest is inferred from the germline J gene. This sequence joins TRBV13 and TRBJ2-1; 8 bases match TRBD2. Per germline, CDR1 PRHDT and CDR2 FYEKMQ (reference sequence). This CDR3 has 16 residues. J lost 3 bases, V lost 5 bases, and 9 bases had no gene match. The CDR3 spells CASSPGGTTIYNEQFF. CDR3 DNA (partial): TGTGCCAGCAGCCCGGGGGGGACTACGATCTACAATGAG.

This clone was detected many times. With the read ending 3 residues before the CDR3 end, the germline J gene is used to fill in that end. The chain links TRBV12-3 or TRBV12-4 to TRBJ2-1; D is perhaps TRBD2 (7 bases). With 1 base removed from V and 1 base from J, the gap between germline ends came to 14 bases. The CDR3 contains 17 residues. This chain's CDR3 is CASSLGGGQGSYNEQFF. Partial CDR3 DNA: TGTGCCAGCAGTTTAGGGGGGGGCCAGGGGTCCTACAATGAG.

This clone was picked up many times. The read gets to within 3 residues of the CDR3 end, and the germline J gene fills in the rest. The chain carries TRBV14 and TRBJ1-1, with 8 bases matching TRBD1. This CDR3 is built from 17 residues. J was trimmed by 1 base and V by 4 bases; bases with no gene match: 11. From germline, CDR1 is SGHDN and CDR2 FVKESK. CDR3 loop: CASSLPGQDLWNTEAFF. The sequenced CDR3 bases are TGTGCCAGCAGCCTACCGGGACAGGACCTATGGAACACTGAA.

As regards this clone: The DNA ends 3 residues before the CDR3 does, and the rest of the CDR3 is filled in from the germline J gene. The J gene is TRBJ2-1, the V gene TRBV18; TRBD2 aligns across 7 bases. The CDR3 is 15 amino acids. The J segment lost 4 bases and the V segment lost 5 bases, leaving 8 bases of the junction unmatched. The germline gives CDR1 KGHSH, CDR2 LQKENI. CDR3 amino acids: CASSSGLGLYNEQFF. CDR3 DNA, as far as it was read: TGTGCCAGCTCATCCGGACTAGGGCTTTACAATGAG.

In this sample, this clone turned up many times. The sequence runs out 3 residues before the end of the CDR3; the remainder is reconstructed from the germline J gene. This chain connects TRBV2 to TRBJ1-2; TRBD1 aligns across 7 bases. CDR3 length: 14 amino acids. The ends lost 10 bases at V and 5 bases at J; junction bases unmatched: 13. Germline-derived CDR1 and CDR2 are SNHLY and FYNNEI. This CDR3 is CATRFDRENYGYTF. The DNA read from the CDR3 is TGTGCCACCCGGTTTGACAGGGAGAATTATGGC.

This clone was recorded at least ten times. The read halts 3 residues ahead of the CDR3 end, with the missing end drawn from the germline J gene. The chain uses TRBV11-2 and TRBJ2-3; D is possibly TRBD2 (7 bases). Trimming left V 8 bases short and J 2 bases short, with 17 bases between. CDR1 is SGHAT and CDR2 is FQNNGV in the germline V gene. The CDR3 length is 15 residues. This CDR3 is CASSTQGLPTDTQYF. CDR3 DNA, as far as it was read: TGTGCCAGCTCTACACAGGGACTACCCACAGATACG.